The entry that follows covers one T cell receptor beta chain sequence. This entry comes from a study of blood T cell repertoires in COVID-19. Study-wide context: Samples came from the United States, Italy and Spain, spanning acute and convalescent COVID-19. PBMCs, B-cell-depleted T cells, or T cells provided the cDNA or gDNA that made up the material.

The authors' processing: Quantification of nucleated cells was approximated via reference gene primer amplification. TCRdb's table, derived via immunoSEQ multiplex PCR, lists solely in-frame clones and lacks some. The V and J calls and the clone size are those of that table, but D and trimming were determined from the DNA. The table records fewer than 110,000 clones, 84% of them present only once. The clonotype was recovered from a human donor in a cohort sampled during active COVID-19. The sample comprised peripheral blood.

The DNA of the CDR3 is TGTGCCAGCAGCCAATCCCTGCGGGGGGGCAATCAGCCCCAGCATTTT. Amino acids: CASSQSLRGGNQPQHF. The chain employs TRBV3-1 (or the pseudogene TRBV3-2) and TRBJ1-5; D may be TRBD1 (5 bases). The CDR3 totals 16 residues. Germline V gene sequence: CDR1 LGHDT, CDR2 YNNKEL (reference sequence). V lost 2 bases and J 2 bases, leaving 13 bases between the germline ends.